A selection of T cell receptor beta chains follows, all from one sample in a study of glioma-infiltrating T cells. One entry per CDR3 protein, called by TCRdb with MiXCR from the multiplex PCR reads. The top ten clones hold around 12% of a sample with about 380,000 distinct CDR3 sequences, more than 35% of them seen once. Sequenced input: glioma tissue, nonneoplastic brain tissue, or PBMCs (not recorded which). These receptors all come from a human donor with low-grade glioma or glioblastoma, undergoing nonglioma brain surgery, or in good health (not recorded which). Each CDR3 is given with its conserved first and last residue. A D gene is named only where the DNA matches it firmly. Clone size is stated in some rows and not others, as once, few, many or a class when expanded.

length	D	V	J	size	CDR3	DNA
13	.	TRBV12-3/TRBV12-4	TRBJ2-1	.	CASSFRPYNEQFF	TGTGCCAGCAGTTTCAGACCTTACAATGAGCAGTTCTTC
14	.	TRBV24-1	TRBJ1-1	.	CATSPSGTEREAFF	TGTGCCACCAGTCCTTCAGGGACCGAACGAGAAGCTTTCTTT
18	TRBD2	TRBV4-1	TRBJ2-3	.	CASSQEVRGLAGTDTQYF	TGCGCCAGCAGCCAAGAAGTAAGGGGACTAGCGGGCACCGATACGCAGTATTTT
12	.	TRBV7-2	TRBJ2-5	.	CASSPVRGTQYF	TGTGCCAGCAGCCCGGTCCGGGGGACCCAGTACTTC
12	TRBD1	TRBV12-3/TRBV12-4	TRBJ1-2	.	CASRDTGGGYTF	TGTGCCAGCAGAGACACAGGGGGAGGCTACACCTTC
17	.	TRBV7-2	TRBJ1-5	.	CASSLEGHLYSNQPQHF	TGTGCCAGCAGCTTAGAGGGACACTTGTATAGCAATCAGCCCCAGCATTTT
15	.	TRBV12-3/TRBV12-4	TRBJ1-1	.	CASSLGWGDYTEAFF	TGTGCCAGCAGTTTAGGGTGGGGGGATTACACTGAAGCTTTCTTT
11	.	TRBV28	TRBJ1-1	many	CASSLTTEAFF	TGTGCCAGCAGTTTAACCACTGAAGCTTTCTTT
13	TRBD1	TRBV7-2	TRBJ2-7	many	CASSLRDSYEQYF	TGTGCCAGCAGCTTGAGGGACAGCTACGAGCAGTACTTC
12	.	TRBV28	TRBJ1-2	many	CASLEGIYGYTF	TGTGCCTCACTAGAGGGAATATATGGCTACACCTTC
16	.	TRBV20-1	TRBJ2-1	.	CSARDQGPGESNEQFF	TGCAGTGCTAGAGATCAAGGGCCAGGGGAGAGCAATGAGCAGTTCTTC
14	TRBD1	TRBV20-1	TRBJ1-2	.	CSATDGQGAYGYTF	TGCAGTGCTACAGACGGACAGGGGGCCTATGGCTACACCTTC
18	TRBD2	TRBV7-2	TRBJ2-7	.	CASSLRRRWLAVPYEQYF	TGTGCCAGCAGCTTAAGACGACGGTGGCTAGCGGTACCCTACGAGCAGTACTTC
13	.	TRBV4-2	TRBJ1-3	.	CASSQDTGNTIYF	TGTGCCAGCAGCCAAGATACGGGAAACACCATATATTTT
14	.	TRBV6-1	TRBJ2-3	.	CASSLRGGTNTQYF	TGTGCCAGCAGCCTTAGGGGGGGGACTAATACGCAGTATTTT
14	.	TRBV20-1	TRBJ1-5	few	CSASLGPTTETQHF	TGCAGTGCTAGCCTCGGGCCCACAACGGAGACCCAGCATTTT
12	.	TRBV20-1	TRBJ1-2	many	CSARVVPYGYTF	TGCAGTGCTAGAGTTGTTCCCTATGGCTACACCTTC
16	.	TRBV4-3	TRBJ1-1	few	CASSHTGLYINTEAFF	TGCGCCAGCAGCCATACGGGACTGTACATAAACACTGAAGCTTTCTTT
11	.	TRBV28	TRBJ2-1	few	CASKGINEQFF	TGTGCCAGCAAAGGTATCAATGAGCAGTTCTTC
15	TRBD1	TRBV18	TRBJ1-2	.	CASSPPGQGNYGYTF	TGTGCCAGCTCACCACCTGGACAGGGGAACTATGGCTACACCTTC
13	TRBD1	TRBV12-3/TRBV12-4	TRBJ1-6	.	CASSLRGDSPLHF	TGTGCCAGCAGCCTCAGGGGGGATTCACCCCTCCACTTT
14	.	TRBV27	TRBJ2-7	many	CASSFVLSSYEQYF	TGTGCCAGCAGTTTTGTCTTAAGCTCCTACGAGCAGTACTTC
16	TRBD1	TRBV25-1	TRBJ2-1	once	CASSEGGQGTYNEQFF	TGTGCCAGCAGTGAAGGGGGACAGGGGACTTACAATGAGCAGTTCTTC
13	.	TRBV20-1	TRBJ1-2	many	CSHPLDRYYGYTF	TGCAGCCACCCTCTGGACAGATACTATGGCTACACCTTC
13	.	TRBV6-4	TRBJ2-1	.	CASDGSSYNEQFF	TGTGCCAGCGACGGGAGCTCCTACAATGAGCAGTTCTTC
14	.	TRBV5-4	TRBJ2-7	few	CASSPDLHSYEQYF	TGTGCCAGCAGCCCAGACCTACACTCCTACGAGCAGTACTTC
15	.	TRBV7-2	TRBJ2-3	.	CASSPLFGTTDTQYF	TGTGCCAGCAGCCCGCTTTTTGGGACCACAGATACGCAGTATTTT
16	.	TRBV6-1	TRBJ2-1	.	CASSPWAVTYNNEQFF	TGTGCCAGCAGTCCCTGGGCCGTGACTTACAACAATGAGCAGTTCTTC
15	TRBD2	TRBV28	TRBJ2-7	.	CASSLPSGGSYEQYF	TGTGCCAGCAGTTTACCTAGCGGGGGCTCCTACGAGCAGTACTTC
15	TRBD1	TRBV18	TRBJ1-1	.	CASSGQGLMNTEAFF	TGTGCCAGCTCTGGACAGGGTCTCATGAACACTGAAGCTTTCTTT
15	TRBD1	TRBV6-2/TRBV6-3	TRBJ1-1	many	CASRFNDRGATEAFF	TGTGCCAGCAGATTCAACGACAGGGGGGCCACTGAAGCTTTCTTT
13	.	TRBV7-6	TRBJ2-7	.	CASSLGPGYEQYF	TGTGCCAGCAGCTTAGGACCAGGATACGAGCAGTACTTC
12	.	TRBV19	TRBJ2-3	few	CASSIEEDTQYF	TGTGCCAGTAGTATAGAAGAGGATACGCAGTATTTT
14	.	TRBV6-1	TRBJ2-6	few	CASLLGDGANVLTF	TGTGCCAGCCTCTTGGGGGACGGGGCCAACGTCCTGACTTTC
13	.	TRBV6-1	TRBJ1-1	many	CASIKEGNTEAFF	TGTGCCAGCATCAAGGAGGGTAACACTGAAGCTTTCTTT